One and the same sample provided the 21 T cell receptor beta chains below, sequenced in a study of identifying expanded T cells in peripheral blood. The method was immunoSEQ multiplex PCR; TCRdb's version includes in-frame clones alone and lacks a portion of them. The sample lists approximately 80,000 clones; 80% to 90% were seen once. Sequenced material: blood. These receptors were obtained from a person between 18 and 69 years old in good health.

The chain recombines TRBV28 with TRBJ2-7; 9 bases map to TRBD1. Germline CDR1 MDHEN, CDR2 SYDVKM. The length of the CDR3 is 15 residues. J gave up 4 bases and V 6 bases, and 10 bases lay outside the gene matches. The CDR3 region is CASRTPGTGLYEQYF. CDR3 DNA: TGTGCCAGCAGGACCCCCGGGACAGGGCTATACGAGCAGTACTTC.

This clone was counted between two and nine times. The genes are TRBV7-3 and TRBJ2-1, with D possibly being TRBD2 (6 bases). The CDR3 consists of 16 residues. Trimming removed 3 bases at V and 4 bases at J, with 16 bases between. CDR1 SGHTA and CDR2 FQGTGA come from the germline V gene. The CDR3 region is CASSFDGSPFYNEQFF. The CDR3, as DNA: TGTGCCAGCAGCTTCGACGGGAGTCCCTTTTACAATGAGCAGTTCTTC. Full variable domain (rest looked up from reference TRBV7-3 and TRBJ2-1): GAGVSQTPSNKVTEKGKYVELRCDPISGHTALYWYRQSLGQGPEFLIYFQGTGAADDSGLPNDRFFAVRPEGSVSTLKIQRTERGDSAVYLCASSFDGSPFYNEQFFGPGTRLTVL.

The chain has TRBV19 and TRBJ2-1; D possibly corresponds to TRBD2 (6 bases). This CDR3 contains 15 residues. V lost 5 bases and J lost 3, with 14 bases in between. The germline V gene encodes CDR1 LNHDA and CDR2 SQIVND (reference sequence). Here the CDR3 DNA reads TGTGCCAGTAGTCAACCGGGACTCCGCTACAATGAGCAGTTCTTC. It codes for CASSQPGLRYNEQFF.

The V call is TRBV7-8, the J call TRBJ2-5; TRBD2 matches at 7 bases. Looked up from germline, CDR1 is SGHVS and CDR2 is FQNEAQ. The CDR3 runs to 14 residues. V lost 6 bases, J lost 4 bases, and 8 bases stayed unmatched. As DNA, the CDR3 is TGTGCCAGCAGTCCTGGGGGGGGTGGAGAGACCCAGTACTTC. The encoded protein is CASSPGGGGETQYF.

DNA of the CDR3: TGTGCCAGTGGAAGAGACAGGGCTGTCAATCAGCCCCAGCATTTT. It specifies CASGRDRAVNQPQHF. The rearrangement links TRBV19 to TRBJ1-5, with 7 nucleotides matching TRBD1. The V gene end was trimmed by 8 bases and the J gene end by 3 bases; junction bases not matched to a gene: 10. CDR3 length equals 15 residues. From germline, CDR1 is LNHDA and CDR2 SQIVND (reference sequence).

The chain is built from TRBV6-5 and TRBJ2-7; 10 nucleotides line up with TRBD1. This CDR3 has 13 amino acids. Germline CDR1 is MNHEY and CDR2 is SVGAGI. V lost 8 bases and J lost 5; bases outside the gene matches: 6. The CDR3 DNA reads as TGTGCCAGCCGCCGAGGGACAGGGGACGAGCAGTACTTC. It yields the protein CASRRGTGDEQYF.

The chain links TRBV28 to TRBJ2-5; no definite D call. This CDR3 contains 11 residues. Trimming took 10 bases from V and 5 from J, leaving 11 bases between them. Per the germline V gene, CDR1 is MDHEN and CDR2 is SYDVKM. This chain's CDR3 is CATLLRETQYF. The CDR3 region has the DNA TGTGCCACCTTGCTGAGGGAGACCCAGTACTTC.

The chain uses TRBV5-8 and TRBJ1-3; 7 bases are shared with TRBD1. The CDR3 runs to 16 residues. V lost 0 bases to trimming and J lost 0 bases; unmatched junction nucleotides: 3. The V gene's germline CDR1 is SGHTS and CDR2 YDEGEE. The CDR3 loop reads CASSLGTGSSGNTIYF. CDR3 bases: TGTGCCAGCAGCTTGGGGACAGGAAGCTCTGGAAACACCATATATTTT.

The gene calls are TRBV5-4 and TRBJ1-1, with unresolved D. V dropped 6 bases and J dropped 1 base, with 13 bases sitting between them. This CDR3 has 14 amino acids. CDR1 is SGHNT and CDR2 is YYREEE in the germline V gene (reference sequence). CDR3 region: CASTMSGPNTEAFF. The CDR3 bases are TGTGCCAGCACCATGTCGGGTCCGAACACTGAAGCTTTCTTT.

This sequence joins TRBV6-1 and TRBJ2-7; D may be TRBD2 (6 bases). V lost 9 bases and J 0 bases, leaving 12 bases between the germline ends. The CDR3 spans 13 residues. Germline CDR1 MNHNS, CDR2 SASEGT. CDR3 loop: CASQAGDSYEQYF. The CDR3 nucleotides are TGTGCCAGTCAAGCGGGCGACTCCTACGAGCAGTACTTC.

The CDR3 region is CASSPTSAFTDTQYF. DNA for the CDR3: TGTGCCAGCAGTCCAACTAGCGCTTTCACAGATACGCAGTATTTT. The chain couples TRBV5-5 to TRBJ2-3; 7 bases line up with TRBD2. Looked up from germline, CDR1 is SGHKS and CDR2 is YYEKEE (reference sequence). The CDR3 length is 15 residues. V was pared by 5 bases and J by 2 bases, with 8 bases of the junction left unmatched.

The chain carries TRBV7-2 and TRBJ2-2; 10 nucleotides line up with TRBD2. CDR1 SGHTA and CDR2 FQGNSA come from the germline V gene. The CDR3 is 18 residues long. Germline trimming cut 3 bases from V and 1 base from J; bases unmatched to any gene: 8. The CDR3 region has the DNA TGTGCCAGCAGCTTTTCGACTAGCGGGTGGGTGAACACCGGGGAGCTGTTTTTT. It specifies CASSFSTSGWVNTGELFF.

As DNA, the CDR3 is TGTGCCAGCAGTGAATGGTGGGCAGGGGGCCCCCCCCACGAGCAGTACTTC. It specifies CASSEWWAGGPPHEQYF. The J gene is TRBJ2-7, the V gene TRBV2; the match to TRBD1 covers 8 bases. V gave up 2 bases and J gave up 5 bases; unmatched junction bases: 14. Germline V gene sequence: CDR1 SNHLY, CDR2 FYNNEI. The CDR3 contains 17 residues.

The chain combines TRBV28 with TRBJ1-2; 7 bases are a match to TRBD1. CDR3 length: 16 residues. V lost 8 bases and J lost 1; bases outside the gene matches: 13. Germline V lookup: CDR1 MDHEN, CDR2 SYDVKM. In DNA, the CDR3 is TGTGCCAGCGCCGCTTCCGGGACAGCCTTTAACTATGGCTACACCTTC. Protein product: CASAASGTAFNYGYTF.

The genes are TRBV19 and TRBJ2-3; unclear D gene. From germline, CDR1 is LNHDA and CDR2 SQIVND (reference sequence). The V and J ends lost 2 bases and 2 bases respectively, with 5 bases between them. The CDR3 consists of 13 residues. The CDR3 here is CASSIRVTDTQYF. The CDR3 bases are TGTGCCAGTAGTATACGGGTCACAGATACGCAGTATTTT.

V usage is TRBV21-1 and J usage is TRBJ2-7; the D call of TRBD2 is as the table states it, not checked on the DNA. TRBV21-1 is noted as a pseudogene. This CDR3 comprises 15 residues. DNA for the CDR3: TGTGCCAGCAGCAAGTCTAGCGGGAGGATCCACGAGCAGTACTTC. Its protein product is CASSKSSGRIHEQYF.

The chain uses TRBV15 and TRBJ1-1; D remains ambiguous. Germline CDR1 reads LNHNV; CDR2 reads YYDKDF (reference sequence). V dropped 0 bases and J dropped 0 bases, with 17 bases sitting between them. The CDR3 totals 18 residues. The CDR3 DNA reads TGTGCCACCAGCAGAGAGTCTATTTGGAGGGAACTGAACACTGAAGCTTTCTTT. As protein: CATSRESIWRELNTEAFF.

This sequence joins TRBV5-6 and TRBJ2-5; D is perhaps TRBD1 or TRBD2 (5 bases each). This CDR3 spans 15 amino acids. The germline gives CDR1 SGHDT, CDR2 YYEEEE. Trimming stripped 0 bases from V and 3 bases from J, with 12 bases between. The CDR3, as DNA: TGTGCCAGCAGCTTGGTGGGGGTTAAGGAAGAGACCCAGTACTTC. It is translated as CASSLVGVKEETQYF.

The chain couples TRBV9 to TRBJ2-5; TRBD2 agrees at 8 bases. In germline, CDR1 is SGDLS, CDR2 YYNGEE. V was clipped by 3 bases and J by 4 bases; unmatched bases: 11. The CDR3 is 16 residues long. The chain's CDR3 is CASSGSGLASLETQYF. CDR3 nucleotides: TGTGCCAGCAGCGGTTCAGGACTAGCCTCATTAGAGACCCAGTACTTC.

The chain employs TRBV28 and TRBJ2-4; TRBD1 is a possible D gene (6 bases). V lost 5 bases, J lost 5 bases, and 13 bases lay in between. Germline CDR1 MDHEN, CDR2 SYDVKM. The length of the CDR3 is 14 residues. The CDR3 sequence is CASSKGQPQNIQYF. Here the CDR3 DNA reads TGTGCCAGCAGTAAGGGACAACCACAAAACATTCAGTACTTC. Full variable domain (missing parts from reference TRBV28 and TRBJ2-4): DVKVTQSSRYLVKRTGEKVFLECVQDMDHENMFWYRQDPGLGLRLIYFSYDVKMKEKGDIPEGYSVSREKKERFSLILESASTNQTSMYLCASSKGQPQNIQYFGAGTRLSVL.

This clone has a single count. This chain uses TRBV7-2 with TRBJ2-1, with TRBD2 identical over 9 bases. J gave up 9 bases and V 2 bases, and 11 bases lay outside the gene matches. Germline assignment: CDR1 SGHTA and CDR2 FQGNSA. The CDR3 extends over 16 amino acids. In DNA form, the CDR3 reads TGTGCCAGCAGCTTACAAGCTAGCGGGGTTACCCCTGAGCAGTTCTTC. It codes for CASSLQASGVTPEQFF.